The clone carrying this TCR beta chain was seen a handful of times. This CDR3 spans 13 amino acids. V gave up 4 bases and J gave up 7 bases; unmatched junction bases: 7. CDR1 is ENHRY, CDR2 SYGVKD, per germline. This entry belongs to a study of blood T cell repertoires in COVID-19. Across the study: COVID-19 samples collected from the United States, Italy and Spain covered acute and convalescent phases. Sample material is recorded as cDNA or gDNA derived from T cells, B-cell-depleted T cells, or PBMCs.

Methods used by the authors: Amplification with reference gene primers provided the estimates of nucleated cell counts. Only in-frame clones appear in the TCRdb table, and some are missing; sequencing was by immunoSEQ multiplex PCR. V and J calls and clone size follow that table, whereas D and trimming were derived from the DNA. The profile shows around 130,000 clones, about four fifths of them singletons. This chain links TRBV10-3 with TRBJ2-7, with 7 bases aligning to TRBD1. The material sequenced was peripheral blood. The TCR comes from a man aged 60 to 75 with active or convalescent COVID-19. The CDR3 reads CAISVDREREQYF. The CDR3 nucleotides are TGTGCCATCAGTGTTGACAGGGAGAGAGAGCAGTACTTC.